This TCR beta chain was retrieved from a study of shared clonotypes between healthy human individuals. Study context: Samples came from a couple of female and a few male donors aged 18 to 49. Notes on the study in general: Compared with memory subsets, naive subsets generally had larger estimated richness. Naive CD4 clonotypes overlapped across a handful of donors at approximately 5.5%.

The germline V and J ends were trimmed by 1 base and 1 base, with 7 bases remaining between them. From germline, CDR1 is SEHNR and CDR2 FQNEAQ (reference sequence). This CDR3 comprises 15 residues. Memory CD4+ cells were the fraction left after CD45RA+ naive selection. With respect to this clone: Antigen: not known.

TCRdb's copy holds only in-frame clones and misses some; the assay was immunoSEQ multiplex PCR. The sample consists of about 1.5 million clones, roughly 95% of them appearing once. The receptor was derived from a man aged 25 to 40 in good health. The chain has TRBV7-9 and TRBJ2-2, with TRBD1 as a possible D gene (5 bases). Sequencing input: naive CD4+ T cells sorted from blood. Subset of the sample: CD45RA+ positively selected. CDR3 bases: TGTGCCAGCAGCTTAGACGGACAGAACACCGGGGAGCTGTTTTTT. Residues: CASSLDGQNTGELFF. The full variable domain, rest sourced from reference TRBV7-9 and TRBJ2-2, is DTGVSQNPRHKITKRGQNVTFRCDPISEHNRLYWYRQTLGQGPEFLTYFQNEAQLEKSRLLSDRFSAERPKGSFSTLEIQRTEQGDSAMYLCASSLDGQNTGELFFGEGSRLTVL.